A selection of T cell receptor beta chains follows, all from one sample in a study of T cells in localized non-small cell lung cancer. Sequencing was performed with immunoSEQ multiplex PCR; in TCRdb, only in-frame clones are kept and a portion is missing. The repertoire holds some 2,000 clones, with less than 25% as singletons. The material sequenced was lung tumor tissue, taken before any cancer treatment. The receptors derive from a woman between 40 and 69 years old with stage I squamous cell lung carcinoma. Each CDR3 is given without its conserved first and last residue. D genes are given only for firm matches.

cdr3_aa j_call d_call v_call
ASRQRYNEQF TRBJ2-1 - TRBV10-2
ASSTDRVDNEQF TRBJ2-1 TRBD1 TRBV6-8
ASSFTGMKNIQY TRBJ2-4 - TRBV7-5
ASSLARGWDLETQY TRBJ2-5 - TRBV11-3
ASRGDSPPNEKLF TRBJ1-4 TRBD1 TRBV10-2
ASSRGTGESYT TRBJ1-2 TRBD1 TRBV6-8
ASSWGRINQPQH TRBJ1-5 - TRBV11-3
AWSLTFSGNTIY TRBJ1-3 - TRBV30
ASSYSDSWDIQY TRBJ2-4 - TRBV6-8
ASSPQSVQGWGYT TRBJ1-2 - TRBV18
ASSTGVGGYEKLF TRBJ1-4 TRBD1 TRBV9
ASRPDRPLQPQH TRBJ1-5 - TRBV6-7
ASSTTYNEKLF TRBJ1-4 - TRBV19
ASSLGGTTSYEQY TRBJ2-7 TRBD2 TRBV6-8
AWKDRGYEQY TRBJ2-7 TRBD1 TRBV30
ASSPWTGPPFNQPQH TRBJ1-5 TRBD1 TRBV18
ASRKYNEQF TRBJ2-1 - TRBV19
ASLAGASYNEQF TRBJ2-1 TRBD2 TRBV9
ASSTPRGHVNMNTEAF TRBJ1-1 - TRBV19
ASMQGTNQPQH TRBJ1-5 - TRBV18
ASRLQGQETQY TRBJ2-5 TRBD1 TRBV28
ASSYSEYYEQY TRBJ2-7 - TRBV6-8
ASINGANTGELF TRBJ2-2 - TRBV28
ASSLSQDSEQY TRBJ2-7 - TRBV6-8